Below are 17 T cell receptor beta chains sequenced from a single sample in a study of blood T cell repertoires in COVID-19. Libraries were prepared by immunoSEQ multiplex PCR; TCRdb keeps only in-frame clonotypes and omits some of them. The table has about 140,000 clones, approximately 80% seen once; the top ten hold about 7%. Sequenced input: peripheral blood. Receptors originate from a human donor in a cohort sampled during active COVID-19.

This chain uses TRBV7-6 with TRBJ2-4; no definite D call. V lost 5 bases and J 0 bases, leaving 14 bases between the germline ends. The CDR3 consists of 16 residues. CDR1 and CDR2 from the germline V gene are SGHVS and FNYEAQ. For the CDR3, the DNA is TGTGCCAGCAGCCCCGAGAGATCGCTAGCCAAAAACATTCAGTACTTC. Amino acid sequence: CASSPERSLAKNIQYF.

The CDR3: CAWSVPRGSTDTQYF. Here the CDR3 DNA reads TGTGCCTGGAGTGTACCCCGAGGGAGTACAGATACGCAGTATTTT. The V and J genes are TRBV30 and TRBJ2-3; D perhaps matches TRBD2 (5 bases). CDR1 and CDR2 from the germline V gene are GTSNPN and SVGIG (reference sequence). This CDR3 is 15 amino acids long. Trimming left V 0 bases short and J 3 bases short, with 13 bases between.

This chain connects TRBV3-1 (or the pseudogene TRBV3-2) to TRBJ2-7; 11 bases match TRBD2. Trimming cost V 4 bases and J 13 bases; bases outside gene matches: 3. This CDR3 has 11 residues. Germline-derived CDR1 and CDR2 are LGHDT and YNNKEL (reference sequence). In nucleotides, the CDR3 is TGTGCCAGCAGCCCTAGCGGGGGGCATTACTTC. This gives the protein CASSPSGGHYF.

The CDR3 loop reads CASSVGGAYNEQFF. The CDR3 nucleotides read TGTGCCAGCAGCGTAGGCGGGGCCTACAATGAGCAGTTCTTC. V gene TRBV9 combines with J gene TRBJ2-1, with D perhaps matching TRBD2 (6 bases). Between the trimmed V and J ends, which lost 0 bases and 2 bases, there was a span of 6 bases. This CDR3 comprises 14 residues. CDR1 SGDLS and CDR2 YYNGEE come from the germline V gene.

J is TRBJ1-1 and V is TRBV9, with D maybe TRBD1 (5 bases). Per the germline V gene, CDR1 is SGDLS and CDR2 is YYNGEE. CDR3 length: 14 amino acids. Trimming left V 2 bases short and J 4 bases short, with 12 bases between. In DNA, the CDR3 is TGTGCCAGCAGCGTGGACCCCGGGGGCACTGAAGCTTTCTTT. It codes for CASSVDPGGTEAFF. Complete variable domain (other parts from reference TRBV9 and TRBJ1-1): DSGVTQTPKHLITATGQRVTLRCSPRSGDLSVYWYQQSLDQGLQFLIQYYNGEERAKGNILERFSAQQFPDLHSELNLSSLELGDSALYFCASSVDPGGTEAFFGQGTRLTVV.

The CDR3 DNA follows: TGCGCCAGCAGCCAAGATCTCGGGGGGACCCCCACTAATGAAAAACTGTTTTTT. The encoded protein is CASSQDLGGTPTNEKLFF. The chain links TRBV4-3 to TRBJ1-4, with D possibly TRBD1 on 5 matching bases. This CDR3 spans 18 amino acids. V lost 0 bases to trimming and J lost 2 bases, with 16 bases between them. Germline values: CDR1 LGHNA, CDR2 YSLEER.

J is TRBJ2-2 and V is TRBV11-3; no clear D. Trimming took off 0 bases at V and 3 bases at J, with 5 bases between the two ends. The CDR3 length is 14 residues. In germline, CDR1 is SGHNT, CDR2 YENEEA. The CDR3 region has the DNA TGTGCCAGCAGCTTAGAGTATTACACCGGGGAGCTGTTTTTT. It codes for CASSLEYYTGELFF.

V is TRBV7-6 and J is TRBJ2-7; 7 nucleotides align to TRBD1. The germline CDR1 and CDR2 sequences are SGHVS and FNYEAQ. The CDR3 loop spans 19 amino acids. J gave up 2 bases and V 5 bases, and 21 bases lay outside the gene matches. The CDR3 DNA reads TGTGCCAGCAGCGCCCTGGGGACAGATCCCCGGATACGGACCTACGAGCAGTACTTC. Its translation is CASSALGTDPRIRTYEQYF.

The chain has TRBV6-6 and TRBJ1-2; 8 bases map to TRBD1. V lost 5 bases, J lost 11 bases, and 4 bases stayed unmatched. Germline V CDR1 and CDR2: MNHNY, SVGAGI (reference sequence). This CDR3 is 11 amino acids long. CDR3 DNA: TGTGCCAGCAGTCTTGACAGGGGTTACACCTTC. The encoded protein is CASSLDRGYTF.

The CDR3 region has the DNA TGTGCCAGCAGCCGCACCGGGGAGCTGTTTTTT. It encodes CASSRTGELFF. The J gene is TRBJ2-2, the V gene TRBV9; D is unclear. Deletions cut 4 bases from V and 4 bases from J, with 2 bases between. The CDR3 has 11 residues. Germline V gives CDR1 SGDLS, CDR2 YYNGEE.

The V gene is TRBV5-1, the J gene TRBJ2-3; TRBD2 matches at 8 bases. Germline values: CDR1 SGHRS, CDR2 YFSETQ. This CDR3 spans 15 amino acids. V shed 3 bases and J 3 bases; nucleotides not matched to a gene: 6. CDR3 sequence (DNA): TGCGCCAGCAGCTCCGGGGGGGCGTTGACAGATACGCAGTATTTT. Its protein is CASSSGGALTDTQYF.

The chain uses TRBV18 and TRBJ1-2, with TRBD1 matching over 9 bases. The ends lost 2 bases at V and 6 bases at J; junction bases unmatched: 7. The CDR3 runs 15 residues. Germline CDR1 and CDR2: KGHSH and LQKENI. For the CDR3, the DNA is TGTGCCAGCTCACCAAAAGGGACAGGGTCGGATGGCTACACCTTC. Translating it yields CASSPKGTGSDGYTF.

The gene calls are TRBV4-3 and TRBJ2-5; 11 bases agree with TRBD2. Germline V gene lookup returns CDR1 LGHNA and CDR2 YSLEER. V shed 1 base and J 5 bases; nucleotides not matched to a gene: 6. This CDR3 contains 16 residues. The CDR3 bases are TGCGCCAGCAGCCAAGCAGGGACTAGCGGTGTGGAGACCCAGTACTTC. As protein: CASSQAGTSGVETQYF.

This chain uses TRBV5-1 with TRBJ2-2, with 8 bases fitting TRBD1. This CDR3 contains 16 residues. The V and J ends lost 3 bases and 4 bases, in that order; junction bases with no gene match: 8. The germline gives CDR1 SGHRS, CDR2 YFSETQ. The CDR3 sequence: CASSSGQGGSTGELFF. In nucleotides, the CDR3 is TGCGCCAGCAGCTCTGGACAGGGTGGGAGCACCGGGGAGCTGTTTTTT.

This clone appeared once. The chain uses TRBV2 and TRBJ1-2; D is unclear. CDR3 length equals 14 residues. Deletions cut 4 bases from V and 2 bases from J, with 11 bases between. The V gene's germline CDR1 is SNHLY and CDR2 FYNNEI. Here the CDR3 reads CASSAGDINYGYTF. The CDR3 region has the DNA TGTGCCAGCAGTGCGGGAGACATCAACTATGGCTACACCTTC.

This chain links TRBV19 with TRBJ1-4, with 7 nucleotides matching TRBD1. The V gene end was trimmed by 8 bases and the J gene end by 0 bases; junction bases not matched to a gene: 9. Germline-derived CDR1 and CDR2 are LNHDA and SQIVND (reference sequence). The CDR3 extends over 16 amino acids. CDR3 residues: CASLGTALTTNEKLFF. The DNA for the CDR3 is TGTGCCAGTTTGGGGACAGCATTGACAACTAATGAAAAACTGTTTTTT.

V usage is TRBV5-4 and J usage is TRBJ1-4, with 9 bases aligning to TRBD1. This CDR3 contains 15 residues. Trimming at V came to 4 bases and at J to 4 bases, leaving 5 bases not matched to a gene. Germline CDR1 reads SGHNT; CDR2 reads YYREEE (reference sequence). This CDR3 reads CASSQTGGLNEKLFF. The CDR3, as DNA: TGTGCCAGCAGCCAGACAGGGGGACTTAATGAAAAACTGTTTTTT.